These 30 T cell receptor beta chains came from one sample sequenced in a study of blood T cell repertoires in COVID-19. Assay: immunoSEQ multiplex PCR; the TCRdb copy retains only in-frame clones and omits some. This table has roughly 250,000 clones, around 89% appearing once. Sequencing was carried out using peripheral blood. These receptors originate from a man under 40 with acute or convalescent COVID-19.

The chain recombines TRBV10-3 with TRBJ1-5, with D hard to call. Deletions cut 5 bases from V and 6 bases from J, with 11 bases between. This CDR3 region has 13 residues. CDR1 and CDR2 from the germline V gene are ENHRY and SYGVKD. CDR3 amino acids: CAISNGGIQPQHF. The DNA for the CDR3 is TGTGCCATCAGTAACGGAGGGATTCAGCCCCAGCATTTT.

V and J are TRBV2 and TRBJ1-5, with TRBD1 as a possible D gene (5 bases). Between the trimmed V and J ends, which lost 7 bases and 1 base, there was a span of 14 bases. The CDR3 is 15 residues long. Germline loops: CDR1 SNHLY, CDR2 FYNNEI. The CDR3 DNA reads TGTGCCAGCAATAGACAGTTAGGGAGCAATCAGCCCCAGCATTTT. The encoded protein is CASNRQLGSNQPQHF.

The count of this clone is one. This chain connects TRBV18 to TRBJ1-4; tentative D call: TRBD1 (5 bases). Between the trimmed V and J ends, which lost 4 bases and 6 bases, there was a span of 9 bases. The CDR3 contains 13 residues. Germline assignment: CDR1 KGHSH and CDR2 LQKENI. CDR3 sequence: CASSQGIDEKLFF. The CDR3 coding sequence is TGTGCCAGCTCACAGGGGATTGATGAAAAACTGTTTTTT.

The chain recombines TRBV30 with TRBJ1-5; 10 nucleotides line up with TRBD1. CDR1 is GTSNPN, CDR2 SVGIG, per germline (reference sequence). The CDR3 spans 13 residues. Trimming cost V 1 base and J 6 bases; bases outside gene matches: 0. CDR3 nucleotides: TGTGCCTGGAGTGGGACAGGGGGTCAGCCCCAGCATTTT. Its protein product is CAWSGTGGQPQHF.

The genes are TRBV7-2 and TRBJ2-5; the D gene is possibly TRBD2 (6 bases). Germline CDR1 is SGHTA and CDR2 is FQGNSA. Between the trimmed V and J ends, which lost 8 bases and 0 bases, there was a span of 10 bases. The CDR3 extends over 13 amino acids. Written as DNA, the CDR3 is TGTGCCAGCGAGAGCGGGTACCAAGAGACCCAGTACTTC. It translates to CASESGYQETQYF.

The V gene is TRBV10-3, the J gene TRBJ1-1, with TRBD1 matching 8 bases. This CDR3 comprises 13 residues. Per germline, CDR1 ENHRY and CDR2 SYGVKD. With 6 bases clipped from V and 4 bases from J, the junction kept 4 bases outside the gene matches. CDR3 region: CAIRETGVTEAFF. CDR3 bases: TGTGCCATCAGGGAGACAGGGGTCACTGAAGCTTTCTTT.

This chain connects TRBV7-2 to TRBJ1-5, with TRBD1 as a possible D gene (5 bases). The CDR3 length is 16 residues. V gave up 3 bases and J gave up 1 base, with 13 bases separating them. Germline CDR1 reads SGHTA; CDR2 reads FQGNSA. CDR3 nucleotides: TGTGCCAGCAGCTTTTCAGGGATTTTAAGCAATCAGCCCCAGCATTTT. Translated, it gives CASSFSGILSNQPQHF.

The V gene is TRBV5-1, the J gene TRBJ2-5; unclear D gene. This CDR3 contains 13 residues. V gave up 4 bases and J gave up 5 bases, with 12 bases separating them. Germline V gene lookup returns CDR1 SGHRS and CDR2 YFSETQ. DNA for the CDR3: TGCGCCAGCAGCGTCCAGGTTTGGGAGACCCAGTACTTC. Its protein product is CASSVQVWETQYF.

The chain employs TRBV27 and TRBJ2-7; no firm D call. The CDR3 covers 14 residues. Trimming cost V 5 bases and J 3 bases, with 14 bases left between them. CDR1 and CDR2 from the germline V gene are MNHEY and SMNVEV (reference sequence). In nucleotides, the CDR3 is TGTGCCAGCAGTGCTGGGCCAAGGCACTACGAGCAGTACTTC. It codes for CASSAGPRHYEQYF.

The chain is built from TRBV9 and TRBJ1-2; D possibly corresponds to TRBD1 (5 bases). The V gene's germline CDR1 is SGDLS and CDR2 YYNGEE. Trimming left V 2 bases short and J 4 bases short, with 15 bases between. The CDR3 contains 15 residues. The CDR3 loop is CASSVSTGLSYGYTF. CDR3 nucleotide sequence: TGTGCCAGCAGCGTCTCAACAGGCCTTAGCTATGGCTACACCTTC.

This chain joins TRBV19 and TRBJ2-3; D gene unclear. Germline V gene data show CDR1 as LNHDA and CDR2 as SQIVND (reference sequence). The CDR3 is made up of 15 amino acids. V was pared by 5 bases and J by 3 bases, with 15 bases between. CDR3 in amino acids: CASSSRHMETDTQYF. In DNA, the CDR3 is TGTGCCAGTAGTTCTCGGCATATGGAGACAGATACGCAGTATTTT.

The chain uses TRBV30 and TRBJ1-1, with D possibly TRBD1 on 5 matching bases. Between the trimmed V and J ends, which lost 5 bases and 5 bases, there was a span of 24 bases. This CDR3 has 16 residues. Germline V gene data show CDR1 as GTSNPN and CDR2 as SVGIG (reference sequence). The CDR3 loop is CAWSTTLVGVRTEAFF. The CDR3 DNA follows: TGTGCCTGGTCCACGACCCTGGTAGGGGTTCGGACTGAAGCTTTCTTT.

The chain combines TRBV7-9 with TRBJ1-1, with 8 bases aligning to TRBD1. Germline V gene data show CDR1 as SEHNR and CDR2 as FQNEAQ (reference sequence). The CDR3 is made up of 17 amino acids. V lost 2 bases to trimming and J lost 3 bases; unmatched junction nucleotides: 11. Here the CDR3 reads CASSLIVYDRGDTEAFF. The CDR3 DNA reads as TGTGCCAGCAGCTTAATTGTTTATGACAGGGGCGACACTGAAGCTTTCTTT.

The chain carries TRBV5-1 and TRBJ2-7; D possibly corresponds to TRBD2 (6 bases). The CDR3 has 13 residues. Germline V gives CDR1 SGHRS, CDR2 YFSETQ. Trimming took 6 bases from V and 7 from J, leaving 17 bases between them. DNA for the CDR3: TGCGCCAGCAAGACCCTTCCGGAGGGGGAGCAGTACTTC. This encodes CASKTLPEGEQYF.

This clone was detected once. The CDR3 reads CASSQVGPSASFGDTQYF. CDR3 sequence (DNA): TGCGCCAGCAGCCAAGTCGGCCCTAGCGCCTCGTTTGGGGATACGCAGTATTTT. The chain employs TRBV4-1 and TRBJ2-3; TRBD2 might be the D (6 bases). CDR3 length: 18 amino acids. CDR1 is MGHRA and CDR2 is YSYEKL in the germline V gene. With 1 base removed from V and 6 bases from J, the gap between germline ends came to 23 bases.

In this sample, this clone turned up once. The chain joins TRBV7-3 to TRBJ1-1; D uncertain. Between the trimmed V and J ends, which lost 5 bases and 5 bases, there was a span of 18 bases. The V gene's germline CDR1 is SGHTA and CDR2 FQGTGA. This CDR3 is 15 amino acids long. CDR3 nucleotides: TGTGCCAGCAGCGCCCAGGCGGGAGGAATAACTGAAGCTTTCTTT. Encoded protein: CASSAQAGGITEAFF.

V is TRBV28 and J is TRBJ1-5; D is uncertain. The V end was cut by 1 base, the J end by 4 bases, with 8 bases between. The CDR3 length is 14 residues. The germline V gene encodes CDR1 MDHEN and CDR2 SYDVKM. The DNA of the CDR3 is TGTGCCAGCAGTTTATTGGCCGATAATCAGCCCCAGCATTTT. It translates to CASSLLADNQPQHF.

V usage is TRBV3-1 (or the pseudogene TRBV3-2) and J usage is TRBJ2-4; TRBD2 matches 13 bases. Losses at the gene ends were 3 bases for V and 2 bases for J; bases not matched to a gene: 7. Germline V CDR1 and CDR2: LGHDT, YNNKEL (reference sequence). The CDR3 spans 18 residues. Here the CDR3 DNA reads TGTGCCAGCAGCCATGGACTAGCGGGAGTGAGAACCAAAAACATTCAGTACTTC. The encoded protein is CASSHGLAGVRTKNIQYF.

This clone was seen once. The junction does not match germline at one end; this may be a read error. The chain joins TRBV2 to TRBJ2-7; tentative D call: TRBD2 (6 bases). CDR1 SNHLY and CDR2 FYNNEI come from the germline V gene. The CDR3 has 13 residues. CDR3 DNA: TGTACCAGCGGGCGGGGCGGATCCTACGAGCAGTACTTC. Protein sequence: CTSGRGGSYEQYF.

CDR3 amino acids: CASSPGLVDEKLFF. In DNA form, the CDR3 reads TGTGCCAGCAGCCCAGGCTTAGTCGATGAAAAACTGTTTTTT. The chain joins TRBV7-9 to TRBJ1-4, with D unresolved. Germline assignment: CDR1 SEHNR and CDR2 FQNEAQ (reference sequence). Trimming cost V 5 bases and J 6 bases, with 13 bases left between them. The CDR3 is 14 amino acids.

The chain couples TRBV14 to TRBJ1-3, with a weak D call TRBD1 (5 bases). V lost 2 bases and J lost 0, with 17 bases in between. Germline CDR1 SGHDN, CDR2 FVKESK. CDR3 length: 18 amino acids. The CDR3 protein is CASSQQGKGLYSGNTIYF. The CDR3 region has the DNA TGTGCCAGCAGCCAACAGGGCAAAGGCCTCTACTCTGGAAACACCATATATTTT.

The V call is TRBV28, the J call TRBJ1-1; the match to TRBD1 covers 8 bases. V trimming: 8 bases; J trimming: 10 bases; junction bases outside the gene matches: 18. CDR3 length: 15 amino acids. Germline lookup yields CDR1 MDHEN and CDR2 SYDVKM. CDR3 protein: CASSRTTGVVRGAFF. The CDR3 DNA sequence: TGTGCCAGCTCACGAACGACAGGGGTGGTTAGGGGAGCTTTCTTT.

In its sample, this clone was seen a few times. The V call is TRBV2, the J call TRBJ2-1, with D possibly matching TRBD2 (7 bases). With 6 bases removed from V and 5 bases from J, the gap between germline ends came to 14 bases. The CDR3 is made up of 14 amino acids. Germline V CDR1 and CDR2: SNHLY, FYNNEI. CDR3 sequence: CASRGRGAHNEQFF. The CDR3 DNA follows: TGTGCCAGCAGGGGCCGGGGGGCCCACAATGAGCAGTTCTTC.

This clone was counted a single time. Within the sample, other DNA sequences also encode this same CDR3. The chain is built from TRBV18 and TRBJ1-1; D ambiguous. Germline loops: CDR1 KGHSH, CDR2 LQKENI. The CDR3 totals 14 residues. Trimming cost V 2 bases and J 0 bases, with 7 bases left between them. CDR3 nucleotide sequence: TGTGCCAGCTCACCAGGGAGATTGAACACTGAAGCTTTCTTT. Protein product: CASSPGRLNTEAFF.

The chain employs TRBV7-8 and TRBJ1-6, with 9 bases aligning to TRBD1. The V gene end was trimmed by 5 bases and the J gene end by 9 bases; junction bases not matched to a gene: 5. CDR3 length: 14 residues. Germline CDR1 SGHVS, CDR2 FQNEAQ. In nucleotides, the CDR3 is TGTGCCAGCAGCGGTAGACAGGGGGGTTCACCCCTCCACTTT. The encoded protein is CASSGRQGGSPLHF. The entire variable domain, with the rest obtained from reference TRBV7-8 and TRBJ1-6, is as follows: GAGVSQSPRYKVAKRGQDVALRCDPISGHVSLFWYQQALGQGPEFLTYFQNEAQLDKSGLPSDRFFAERPEGSVSTLKIQRTQQEDSAVYLCASSGRQGGSPLHFGNGTRLTVT.

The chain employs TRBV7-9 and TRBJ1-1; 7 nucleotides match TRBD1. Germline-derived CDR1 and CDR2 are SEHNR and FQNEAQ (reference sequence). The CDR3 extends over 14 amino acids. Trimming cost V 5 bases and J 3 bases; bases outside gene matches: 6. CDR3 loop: CASSPLGQYTEAFF. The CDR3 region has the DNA TGTGCCAGCAGCCCCCTGGGACAGTACACTGAAGCTTTCTTT.

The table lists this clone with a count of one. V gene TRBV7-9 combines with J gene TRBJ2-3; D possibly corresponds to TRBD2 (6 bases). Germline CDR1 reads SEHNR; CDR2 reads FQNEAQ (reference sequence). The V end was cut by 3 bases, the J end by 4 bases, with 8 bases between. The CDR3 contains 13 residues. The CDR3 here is CASSFTGADTQYF. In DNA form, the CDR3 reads TGTGCCAGCAGCTTTACGGGGGCAGATACGCAGTATTTT.

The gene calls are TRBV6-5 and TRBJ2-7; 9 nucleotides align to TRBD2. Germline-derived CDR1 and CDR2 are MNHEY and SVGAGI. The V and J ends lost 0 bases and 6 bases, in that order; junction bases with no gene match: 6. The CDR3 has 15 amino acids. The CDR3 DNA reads TGTGCCAGCAGTTACTCGACAGCGGGGGGAATCGAGCAGTACTTC. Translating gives CASSYSTAGGIEQYF.

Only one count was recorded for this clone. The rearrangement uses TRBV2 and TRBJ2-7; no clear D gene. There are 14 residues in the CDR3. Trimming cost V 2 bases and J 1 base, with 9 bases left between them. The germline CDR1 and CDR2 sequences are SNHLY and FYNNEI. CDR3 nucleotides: TGTGCCAGCAGTGAAAGCGCTGGGTCCTACGAGCAGTACTTC. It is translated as CASSESAGSYEQYF.

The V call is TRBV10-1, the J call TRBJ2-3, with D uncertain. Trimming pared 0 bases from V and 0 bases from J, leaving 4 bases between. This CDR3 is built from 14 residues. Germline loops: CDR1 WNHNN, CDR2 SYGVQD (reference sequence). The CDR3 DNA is TGCGCCAGCAGTGAGTCGACTAGCACAGATACGCAGTATTTT. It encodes CASSESTSTDTQYF.